This TCR beta chain was observed in a study of blood T cell repertoires in COVID-19. Study summary: T cells, B-cell-depleted T cells, or PBMCs provided the cDNA or gDNA that served as material.

V was shortened by 1 base and J by 0 bases, with 6 bases between the two germline ends. The CDR3 consists of 13 residues. Germline values: CDR1 GTSNPN, CDR2 SVGIG (reference sequence). TCRdb's table, derived via immunoSEQ multiplex PCR, lists solely in-frame clones and lacks some. There are fewer than 200,000 clones in the sample; 75% to 85% occur only once, and 6.9% lies in the top ten. The rearrangement uses TRBV30 and TRBJ1-1; D remains ambiguous. The specimen was peripheral blood. This clonotype was obtained from a man aged 55 to 69 with acute or convalescent COVID-19. The DNA of the CDR3 is TGTGCCTGGAGTGGTAGTCTGAACACTGAAGCTTTCTTT. This codes for CAWSGSLNTEAFF.